The clone carrying this T cell receptor (beta chain) has ten or more counts. Its antigen is not identified. Mismatch with germline at one junction end may stem from a read error. This sample is part of a study of T cells in Graves' hyperthyroidism and ophthalmopathy. Across the whole study: Upon initial diagnosis and before any treatment, peripheral blood was collected. Regarding the study as a whole: In the blood, most expanded thyroid clonotypes above 0.001 appeared as well.

The CDR3 covers 15 residues. In making diagnoses, clinical symptoms, serum thyroxine and TRAb, thyroid ultrasound and orbital computed tomography were all used. The blood specimen was taken at initial hyperthyroidism diagnosis, before any ophthalmopathy symptoms. The investigators amplified TCR beta CDR3 regions from RNA transcripts. HTBI primers drove first-round RT-PCR of the TCR CDR3. Each CDR3 protein is one row after TCRdb ran MiXCR on the multiplex PCR reads. The sample records hundreds of thousands of distinct CDR3 sequences, over 15% being singletons. This receptor was identified in a woman aged 45-65 years with Graves' hyperthyroidism that later progressed to Graves' ophthalmopathy. The chain is built from TRBV12-3 or TRBV12-4 and TRBJ2-3, with TRBD2 identical over 11 bases. Material for sequencing was blood. The CDR3 nucleotides are TGCGCCAGCAGCTTACTAGCGGGGGTATCAGATACGCAGTATTTT. Amino acid sequence: CASSLLAGVSDTQYF.